Listed here are 15 T cell receptor beta chains from one sample, sequenced in a study of sequential checkpoint blockade in melanoma. Treatment defined: randomized to nivolumab then ipilimumab (arm A) or the reverse (arm B). Libraries were prepared by immunoSEQ multiplex PCR; TCRdb keeps only in-frame clonotypes and omits some of them. The sample carries approximately 4,200 clones, about 20% recorded once. This sample comprised tumor tissue (inferred from file names), obtained from a patient given nivolumab and ipilimumab in sequence. Receptors originate from a human donor with melanoma.

This sequence joins TRBV19 and TRBJ2-1, with 7 bases aligning to TRBD2. Germline CDR1 and CDR2: LNHDA and SQIVND (reference sequence). V lost 4 bases, J lost 6 bases, and 6 bases stayed unmatched. This CDR3 has 14 residues. The CDR3, as DNA: TGTGCCAGTAGTACGGTCCTAGCGGCCAATGAGCAGTTCTTC. It specifies CASSTVLAANEQFF.

This clone was picked up many times. The V call is TRBV11-3, the J call TRBJ1-6; 8 nucleotides align to TRBD1. This CDR3 contains 15 residues. Germline lookup yields CDR1 SGHNT and CDR2 YENEEA. The V and J ends lost 5 bases and 9 bases, in that order; junction bases with no gene match: 9. The CDR3 sequence is CASSQGGRGLSPLHF. The CDR3 bases are TGTGCCAGCAGCCAAGGAGGCAGGGGGCTTTCACCCCTCCACTTT. Full variable domain (missing parts from reference TRBV11-3 and TRBJ1-6): EAGVVQSPRYKIIEKKQPVAFWCNPISGHNTLYWYLQNLGQGPELLIRYENEEAVDDSQLPKDRFSAERLKGVDSTLKIQPAELGDSAVYLCASSQGGRGLSPLHFGNGTRLTVT.

The V call is TRBV5-1, the J call TRBJ2-3; TRBD1 matches 9 bases. V trimming: 4 bases; J trimming: 4 bases; junction bases outside the gene matches: 7. CDR1 SGHRS and CDR2 YFSETQ come from the germline V gene. The CDR3 sequence is 15 residues long. This CDR3 is CASSISGTGPDTQYF. In nucleotides, the CDR3 is TGCGCCAGCAGCATATCCGGGACAGGGCCAGATACGCAGTATTTT.

This clone has only a few counts. The chain carries TRBV6-8 and TRBJ1-2, with TRBD1 matching 9 bases. The V and J ends lost 7 bases and 1 base, in that order; junction bases with no gene match: 4. CDR1 MNHGY and CDR2 SAAAGT come from the germline V gene. The CDR3 sequence is 14 residues long. The CDR3 DNA follows: TGTGCCAGCAACCGACAGGGGGGTAACTATGGCTACACCTTC. Encoded protein: CASNRQGGNYGYTF.

This clone has a count of ten or more. The chain is built from TRBV11-3 and TRBJ2-7; TRBD1 aligns across 7 bases. The V segment lost 2 bases and the J segment 0 bases; nucleotides outside the gene matches: 4. The germline gives CDR1 SGHNT, CDR2 YENEEA. CDR3 size: 15 residues. The CDR3 spells CASSLRAGGSYEQYF. CDR3 DNA: TGTGCCAGCAGCTTAAGGGCAGGGGGCTCCTACGAGCAGTACTTC. The full variable domain, with the rest looked up from reference TRBV11-3 and TRBJ2-7, is EAGVVQSPRYKIIEKKQPVAFWCNPISGHNTLYWYLQNLGQGPELLIRYENEEAVDDSQLPKDRFSAERLKGVDSTLKIQPAELGDSAVYLCASSLRAGGSYEQYFGPGTRLTVT.

By share, this clone counts as medium-sized. This rearrangement joins TRBV11-3 to TRBJ2-1, with 8 bases lining up with TRBD1. J was trimmed by 9 bases and V by 2 bases; bases with no gene match: 9. Germline V gene sequence: CDR1 SGHNT, CDR2 YENEEA. The CDR3 is made up of 15 amino acids. CDR3 sequence: CASSLIGQGAGEQFF. The CDR3 coding sequence is TGTGCCAGCAGCTTAATAGGTCAGGGGGCCGGTGAGCAGTTCTTC. Supplemented by reference TRBV11-3 and TRBJ2-1, the full variable domain reads EAGVVQSPRYKIIEKKQPVAFWCNPISGHNTLYWYLQNLGQGPELLIRYENEEAVDDSQLPKDRFSAERLKGVDSTLKIQPAELGDSAVYLCASSLIGQGAGEQFFGPGTRLTVL.

This clone is labeled medium-sized. This rearrangement joins TRBV9 to TRBJ1-1; D gene unclear. The CDR3 has 13 amino acids. Per germline, CDR1 SGDLS and CDR2 YYNGEE. The V gene lost 0 bases and the J gene lost 1 base, with 4 bases spanning the gap. CDR3 amino acids: CASSVGRNTEAFF. The CDR3 bases are TGTGCCAGCAGCGTAGGGCGGAACACTGAAGCTTTCTTT. The full variable domain, completed using reference TRBV9 and TRBJ1-1, is DSGVTQTPKHLITATGQRVTLRCSPRSGDLSVYWYQQSLDQGLQFLIQYYNGEERAKGNILERFSAQQFPDLHSELNLSSLELGDSALYFCASSVGRNTEAFFGQGTRLTVV.

This chain connects TRBV6-8 to TRBJ2-7; D is uncertain. The germline CDR1 and CDR2 sequences are MNHGY and SAAAGT. This CDR3 is built from 16 residues. V was trimmed by 7 bases and J by 6 bases, leaving 25 bases between them. The CDR3 sequence: CASILDGVVRIGEQYF. The CDR3 coding sequence is TGTGCCAGCATTCTGGACGGAGTAGTAAGGATTGGCGAGCAGTACTTC.

This clone rates as medium-sized. The CDR3 coding sequence is TGTGCCAGCCAGACTAGGGTAGGACAGCCCCAGCATTTT. It encodes CASQTRVGQPQHF. The J gene is TRBJ1-5, the V gene TRBV6-8; no clear D. The CDR3 is 13 residues long. Germline V gives CDR1 MNHGY, CDR2 SAAAGT. Trimming took off 8 bases at V and 7 bases at J, with 15 bases between the two ends.

The rearrangement links TRBV5-1 to TRBJ1-2; perhaps TRBD1 as D (6 bases). The V and J ends lost 1 base and 9 bases respectively, with 16 bases between them. The CDR3 length is 14 residues. Germline CDR1 SGHRS, CDR2 YFSETQ. As DNA, the CDR3 is TGCGCCAGCAGCTTGAGCATGGGGGCGCGGAGCTACACCTTC. Its protein is CASSLSMGARSYTF. The full variable domain, completed using reference TRBV5-1 and TRBJ1-2, is KAGVTQTPRYLIKTRGQQVTLSCSPISGHRSVSWYQQTPGQGLQFLFEYFSETQRNKGNFPGRFSGRQFSNSRSEMNVSTLELGDSALYLCASSLSMGARSYTFGSGTRLTVV.

This clone came up a few times. This chain joins TRBV6-8 and TRBJ2-7, with D perhaps matching TRBD1 (5 bases). The CDR3 covers 14 residues. Trimming took off 7 bases at V and 0 bases at J, with 13 bases between the two ends. Looked up from germline, CDR1 is MNHGY and CDR2 is SAAAGT. The CDR3 nucleotides read TGTGCCAGCAAGTTGGACATCAGCTCCTACGAGCAGTACTTC. Translation: CASKLDISSYEQYF.

This CDR3 is CASSSRGTLSGSGNTIYF. The CDR3 DNA reads as TGCGCCAGCAGCTCCCGAGGGACGCTCAGCGGGTCTGGAAACACCATATATTTT. This sequence joins TRBV5-1 and TRBJ1-3, with a tentative D call TRBD1 (5 bases). V shed 3 bases and J shed 1 base, with 20 bases lying between them. Germline V gives CDR1 SGHRS, CDR2 YFSETQ. The CDR3 spans 18 residues.

This clone came up a few times. The rearrangement uses TRBV1 and TRBJ2-5; TRBD2, the table's D call, was not compared with the DNA. TRBV1 is tagged as a pseudogene. CDR3 length: 15 residues. The CDR3 sequence: CASSQVGGTYETQYF. DNA for the CDR3: TGCGCCAGCAGCCAAGTCGGGGGGACTTATGAGACCCAGTACTTC.

The V call is TRBV6-8, the J call TRBJ2-5, with no clear D. CDR3 size: 12 residues. The V gene's germline CDR1 is MNHGY and CDR2 SAAAGT. V gave up 2 bases and J gave up 7 bases, with 8 bases separating them. This chain's CDR3 is CASSYRPGTQYF. The CDR3 region has the DNA TGTGCCAGCAGTTACCGGCCCGGGACCCAGTACTTC.

This clone was detected only a few times. This CDR3 is CASSRGQGGSATNEKLFF. The CDR3 coding sequence is TGTGCCAGCAGCCGGGGACAGGGGGGTTCTGCAACTAATGAAAAACTGTTTTTT. This chain joins TRBV11-3 and TRBJ1-4; TRBD1 aligns across 11 bases. This CDR3 comprises 18 residues. Per the germline V gene, CDR1 is SGHNT and CDR2 is YENEEA. V shed 5 bases and J 0 bases; nucleotides not matched to a gene: 8.